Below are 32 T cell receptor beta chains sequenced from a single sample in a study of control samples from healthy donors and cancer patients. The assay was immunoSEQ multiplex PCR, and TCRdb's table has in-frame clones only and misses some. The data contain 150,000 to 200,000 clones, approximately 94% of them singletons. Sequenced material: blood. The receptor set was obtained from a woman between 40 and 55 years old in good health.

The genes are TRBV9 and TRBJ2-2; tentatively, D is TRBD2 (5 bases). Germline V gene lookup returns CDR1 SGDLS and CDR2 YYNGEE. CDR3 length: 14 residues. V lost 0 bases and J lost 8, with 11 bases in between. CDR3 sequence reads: CASSVDPGTGELFF. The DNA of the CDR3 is TGTGCCAGCAGCGTAGATCCGGGAACAGGGGAGCTGTTTTTT.

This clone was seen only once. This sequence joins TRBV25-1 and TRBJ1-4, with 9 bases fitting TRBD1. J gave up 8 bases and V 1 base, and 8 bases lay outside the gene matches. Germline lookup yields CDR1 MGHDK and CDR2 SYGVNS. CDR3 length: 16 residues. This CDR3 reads CASSEWGDRAKEKLFF. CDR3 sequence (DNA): TGTGCCAGCAGTGAATGGGGGGACAGGGCAAAGGAAAAACTGTTTTTT.

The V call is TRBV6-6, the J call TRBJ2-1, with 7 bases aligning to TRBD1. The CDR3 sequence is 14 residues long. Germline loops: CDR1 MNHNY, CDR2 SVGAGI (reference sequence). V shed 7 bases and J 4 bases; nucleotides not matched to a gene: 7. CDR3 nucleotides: TGTGCCAGCAAAGTCGGACAGGAATACAATGAGCAGTTCTTC. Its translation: CASKVGQEYNEQFF.

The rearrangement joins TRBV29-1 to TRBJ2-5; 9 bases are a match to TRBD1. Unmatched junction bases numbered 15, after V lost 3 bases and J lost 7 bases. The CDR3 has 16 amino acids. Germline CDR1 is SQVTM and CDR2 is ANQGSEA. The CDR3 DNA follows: TGCAGCGTTGATGTGGGGGGACAGGGCACGGGTGGGACCCAGTACTTC. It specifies CSVDVGGQGTGGTQYF.

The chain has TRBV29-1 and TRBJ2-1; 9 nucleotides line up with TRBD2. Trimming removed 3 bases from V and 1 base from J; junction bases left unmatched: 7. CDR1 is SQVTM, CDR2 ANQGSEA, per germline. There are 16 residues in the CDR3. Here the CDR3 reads CSVESGGRVSYNEQFF. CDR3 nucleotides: TGCAGCGTTGAGTCTGGCGGGAGGGTTTCCTACAATGAGCAGTTCTTC.

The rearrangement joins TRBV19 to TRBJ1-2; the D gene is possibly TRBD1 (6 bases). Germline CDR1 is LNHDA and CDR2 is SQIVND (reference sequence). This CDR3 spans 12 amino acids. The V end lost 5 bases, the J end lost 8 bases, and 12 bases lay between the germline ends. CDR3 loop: CASSVDRRGYTF. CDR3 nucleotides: TGTGCCAGTAGTGTCGACAGGCGCGGCTACACCTTC.

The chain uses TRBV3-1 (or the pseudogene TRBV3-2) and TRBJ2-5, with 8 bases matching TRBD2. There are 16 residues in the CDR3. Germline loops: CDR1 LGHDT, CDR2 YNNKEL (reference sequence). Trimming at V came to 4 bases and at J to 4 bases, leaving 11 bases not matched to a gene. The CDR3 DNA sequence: TGTGCCAGCAGCCCAAGATTAATTAGCGGGACAGAGACCCAGTACTTC. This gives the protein CASSPRLISGTETQYF.

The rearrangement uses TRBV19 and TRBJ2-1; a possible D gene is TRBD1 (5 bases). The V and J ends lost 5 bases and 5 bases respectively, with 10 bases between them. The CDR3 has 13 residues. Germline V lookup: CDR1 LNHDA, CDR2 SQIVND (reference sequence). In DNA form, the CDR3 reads TGTGCCAGTAGTGGAGCCAGGGACAATGAGCAGTTCTTC. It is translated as CASSGARDNEQFF.

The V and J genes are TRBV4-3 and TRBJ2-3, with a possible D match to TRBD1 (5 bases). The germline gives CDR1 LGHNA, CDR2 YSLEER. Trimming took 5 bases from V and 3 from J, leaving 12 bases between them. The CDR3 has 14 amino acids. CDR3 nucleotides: TGCGCCAGCAGCGCAGGGTCCCCGACAGATACGCAGTATTTT. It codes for CASSAGSPTDTQYF.

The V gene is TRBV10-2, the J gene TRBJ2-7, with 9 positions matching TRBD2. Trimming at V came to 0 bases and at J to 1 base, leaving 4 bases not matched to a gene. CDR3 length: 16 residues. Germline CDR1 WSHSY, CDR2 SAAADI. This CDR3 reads CASSESAGGGSYEQYF. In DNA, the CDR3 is TGCGCCAGCAGTGAGTCTGCGGGGGGGGGATCCTACGAGCAGTACTTC.

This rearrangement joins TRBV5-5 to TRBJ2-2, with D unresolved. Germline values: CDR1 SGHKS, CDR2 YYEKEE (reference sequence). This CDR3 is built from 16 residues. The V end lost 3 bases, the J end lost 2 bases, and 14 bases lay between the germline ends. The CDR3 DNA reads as TGTGCCAGCAGCTGGACCATAAACCCAAACACCGGGGAGCTGTTTTTT. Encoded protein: CASSWTINPNTGELFF.

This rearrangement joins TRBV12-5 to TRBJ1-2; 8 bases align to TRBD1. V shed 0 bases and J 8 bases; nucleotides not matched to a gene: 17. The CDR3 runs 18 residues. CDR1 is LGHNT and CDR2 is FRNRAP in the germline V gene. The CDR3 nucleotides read TGTGCTAGTGGTTTGGTAACCGCCGGGACAGGCTCTATCTTGGGCTACACCTTC. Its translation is CASGLVTAGTGSILGYTF.

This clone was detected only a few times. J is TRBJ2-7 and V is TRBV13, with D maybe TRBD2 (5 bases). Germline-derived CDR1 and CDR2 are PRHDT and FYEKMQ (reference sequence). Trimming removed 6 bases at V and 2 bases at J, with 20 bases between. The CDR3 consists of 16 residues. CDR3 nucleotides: TGTGCCAGCAGTGACCCGCGAGGGATAGGGCCCTACGAGCAGTACTTC. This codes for CASSDPRGIGPYEQYF.

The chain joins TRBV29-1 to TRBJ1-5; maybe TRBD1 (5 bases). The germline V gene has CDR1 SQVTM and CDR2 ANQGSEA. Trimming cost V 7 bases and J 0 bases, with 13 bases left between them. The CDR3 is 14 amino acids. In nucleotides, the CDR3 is TGCAGCGGTGCGGTCAGGGATAGCAATCAGCCCCAGCATTTT. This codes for CSGAVRDSNQPQHF.

CDR3 nucleotides: TGTGCCAGCAGTTTTCAGTGGCCAGATACGCAGTATTTT. Protein product: CASSFQWPDTQYF. This chain links TRBV6-6 with TRBJ2-3; D unresolved. Trimming stripped 4 bases from V and 4 bases from J, with 9 bases between. CDR1 MNHNY and CDR2 SVGAGI come from the germline V gene (reference sequence). There are 13 residues in the CDR3.

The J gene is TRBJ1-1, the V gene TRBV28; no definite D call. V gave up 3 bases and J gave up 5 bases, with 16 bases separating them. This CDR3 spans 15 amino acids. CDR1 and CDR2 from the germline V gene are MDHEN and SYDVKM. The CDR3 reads CASSLSRLLLTEAFF. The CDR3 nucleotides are TGTGCCAGCAGTTTGTCACGGCTGCTACTTACTGAAGCTTTCTTT.

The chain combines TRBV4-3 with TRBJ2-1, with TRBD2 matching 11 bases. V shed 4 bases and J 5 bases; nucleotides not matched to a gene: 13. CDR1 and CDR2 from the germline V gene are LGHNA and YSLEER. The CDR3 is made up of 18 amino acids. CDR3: CASSRGFLAGGNHNEQFF. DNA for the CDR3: TGCGCCAGCAGCCGCGGCTTTTTAGCGGGGGGGAATCACAATGAGCAGTTCTTC.

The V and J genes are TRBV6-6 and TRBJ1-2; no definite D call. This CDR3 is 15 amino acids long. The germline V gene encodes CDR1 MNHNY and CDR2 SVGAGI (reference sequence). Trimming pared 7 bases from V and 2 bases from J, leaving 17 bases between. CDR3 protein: CASTEEGKPNYGYTF. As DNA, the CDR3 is TGTGCCAGCACCGAGGAAGGGAAACCGAACTATGGCTACACCTTC.

In DNA, the CDR3 is TGTGCCAGCAGCCAATTGACAGGGTGGAAAGAGACCCAGTACTTC. Its translation is CASSQLTGWKETQYF. The V and J genes are TRBV14 and TRBJ2-5, with 7 bases that match TRBD1. The germline CDR1 and CDR2 sequences are SGHDN and FVKESK. The V segment lost 2 bases and the J segment 3 bases; nucleotides outside the gene matches: 6. CDR3 length: 15 amino acids.

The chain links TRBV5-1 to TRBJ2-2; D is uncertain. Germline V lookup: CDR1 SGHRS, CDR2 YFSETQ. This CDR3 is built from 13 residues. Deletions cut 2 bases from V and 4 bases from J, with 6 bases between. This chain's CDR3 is CASSFTVTGELFF. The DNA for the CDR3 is TGCGCCAGCAGCTTCACAGTCACCGGGGAGCTGTTTTTT.

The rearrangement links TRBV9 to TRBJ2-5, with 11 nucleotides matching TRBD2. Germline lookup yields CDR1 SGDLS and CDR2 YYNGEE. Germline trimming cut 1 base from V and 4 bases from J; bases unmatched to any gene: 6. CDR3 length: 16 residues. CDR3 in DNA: TGTGCCAGCAGCGTATTGACTAGCGGGGTTGTAGAGACCCAGTACTTC. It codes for CASSVLTSGVVETQYF. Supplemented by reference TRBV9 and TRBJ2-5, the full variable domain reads DSGVTQTPKHLITATGQRVTLRCSPRSGDLSVYWYQQSLDQGLQFLIQYYNGEERAKGNILERFSAQQFPDLHSELNLSSLELGDSALYFCASSVLTSGVVETQYFGPGTRLLVL.

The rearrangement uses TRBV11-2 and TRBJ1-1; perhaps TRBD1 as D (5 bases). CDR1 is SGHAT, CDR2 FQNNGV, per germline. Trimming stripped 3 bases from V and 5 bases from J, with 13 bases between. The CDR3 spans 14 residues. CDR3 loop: CASSFPVGGTEAFF. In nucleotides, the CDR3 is TGTGCCAGCAGCTTCCCGGTTGGGGGAACTGAAGCTTTCTTT.

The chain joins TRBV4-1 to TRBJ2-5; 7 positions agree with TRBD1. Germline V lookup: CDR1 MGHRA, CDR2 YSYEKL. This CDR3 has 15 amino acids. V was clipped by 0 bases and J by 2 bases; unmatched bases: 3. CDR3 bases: TGCGCCAGCAGCCAAGAGGGACAGAGACAAGAGACCCAGTACTTC. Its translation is CASSQEGQRQETQYF.

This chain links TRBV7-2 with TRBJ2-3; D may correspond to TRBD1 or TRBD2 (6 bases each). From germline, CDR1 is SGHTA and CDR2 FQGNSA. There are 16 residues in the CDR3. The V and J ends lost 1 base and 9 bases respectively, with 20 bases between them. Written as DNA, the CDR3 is TGTGCCAGCAGCTTAGACTCGGGGGCCGGCACAGGAACGCAGTATTTT. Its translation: CASSLDSGAGTGTQYF.

CDR3 sequence: CASSQTGTGINEQYF. The DNA of the CDR3 is TGCGCCAGCAGCCAAACCGGGACAGGGATCAACGAGCAGTACTTC. This chain connects TRBV5-1 to TRBJ2-7; 9 bases match TRBD1. J gave up 5 bases and V 4 bases, and 10 bases lay outside the gene matches. Germline V gene lookup returns CDR1 SGHRS and CDR2 YFSETQ. This CDR3 region has 15 residues.

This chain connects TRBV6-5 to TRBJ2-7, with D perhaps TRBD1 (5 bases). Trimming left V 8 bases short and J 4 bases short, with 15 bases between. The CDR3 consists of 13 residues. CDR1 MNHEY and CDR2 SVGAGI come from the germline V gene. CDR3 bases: TGTGCCAGCGTCTCAGGACATCCTTACGAGCAGTACTTC. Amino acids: CASVSGHPYEQYF.

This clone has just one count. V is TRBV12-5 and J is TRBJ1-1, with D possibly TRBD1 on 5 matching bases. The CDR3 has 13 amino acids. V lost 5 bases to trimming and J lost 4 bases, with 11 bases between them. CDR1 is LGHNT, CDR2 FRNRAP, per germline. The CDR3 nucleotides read TGTGCTAGTGGTCCCCGGGGGGGCACTGAAGCTTTCTTT. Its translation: CASGPRGGTEAFF.

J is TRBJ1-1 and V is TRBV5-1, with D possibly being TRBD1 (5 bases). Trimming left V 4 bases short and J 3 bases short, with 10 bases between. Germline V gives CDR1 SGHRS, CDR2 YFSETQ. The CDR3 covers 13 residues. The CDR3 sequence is CASSVRGDTEAFF. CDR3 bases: TGCGCCAGCAGCGTGCGGGGGGACACTGAAGCTTTCTTT.

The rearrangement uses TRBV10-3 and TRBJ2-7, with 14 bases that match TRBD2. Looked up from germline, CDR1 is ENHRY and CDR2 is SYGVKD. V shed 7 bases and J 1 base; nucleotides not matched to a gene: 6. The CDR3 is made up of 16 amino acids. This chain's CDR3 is CAIKPTSGRGSYEQYF. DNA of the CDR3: TGTGCCATCAAACCGACTAGCGGGAGGGGATCCTACGAGCAGTACTTC.

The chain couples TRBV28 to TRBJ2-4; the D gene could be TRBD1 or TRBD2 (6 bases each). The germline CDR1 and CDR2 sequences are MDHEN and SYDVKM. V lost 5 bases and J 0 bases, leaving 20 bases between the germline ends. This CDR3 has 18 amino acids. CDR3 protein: CASSLLGGGDIAKNIQYF. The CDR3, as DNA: TGTGCCAGCAGTCTTCTTGGGGGCGGGGATATAGCCAAAAACATTCAGTACTTC.

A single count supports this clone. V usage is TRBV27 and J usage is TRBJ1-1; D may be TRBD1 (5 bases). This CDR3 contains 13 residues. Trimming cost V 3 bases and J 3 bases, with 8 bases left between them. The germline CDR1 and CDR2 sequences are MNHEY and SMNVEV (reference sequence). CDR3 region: CASSFRAHTEAFF. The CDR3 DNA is TGTGCCAGCAGTTTCAGGGCACACACTGAAGCTTTCTTT.

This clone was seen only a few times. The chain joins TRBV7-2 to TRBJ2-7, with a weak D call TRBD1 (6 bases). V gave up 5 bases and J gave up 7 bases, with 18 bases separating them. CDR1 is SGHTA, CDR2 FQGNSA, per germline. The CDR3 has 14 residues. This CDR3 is CASSGTPGGGEQYF. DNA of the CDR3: TGTGCCAGCAGCGGGACACCGGGCGGTGGAGAGCAGTACTTC. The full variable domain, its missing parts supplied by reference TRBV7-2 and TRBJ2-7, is GAGVSQSPSNKVTEKGKDVELRCDPISGHTALYWYRQSLGQGLEFLIYFQGNSAPDKSGLPSDRFSAERTGGSVSTLTIQRTQQEDSAVYLCASSGTPGGGEQYFGPGTRLTVT.